The 24 T cell receptor beta chains below all came from one sample that was sequenced in a study of metastatic and nonmetastatic thyroid tumors. TCRdb reanalyzed the PCR reads with MiXCR. This sample has approximately 30,000 clones, with about 15% found just once. Each patient came to thyroid surgery without any prior treatment (of any kind). The specimen sequenced was blood. The receptors were sampled from a female donor with papillary thyroid cancer or a benign thyroid nodule (not recorded which). Some clones in this sample may be carry-over from other donors' samples.

The table lists this clone with many counts. The gene calls are TRBV28 and TRBJ1-1; 7 bases match TRBD1. V shed 8 bases and J 5 bases; nucleotides not matched to a gene: 14. The CDR3 has 15 amino acids. The germline V gene has CDR1 MDHEN and CDR2 SYDVKM. The DNA for the CDR3 is TGTGCCAGCTGTCCGCTACAGGGGATATTTACTGAAGCTTTCTTT. Residues: CASCPLQGIFTEAFF.

This rearrangement joins TRBV20-1 to TRBJ2-1; tentatively, D is TRBD2 (6 bases). Germline CDR1 is DFQATT and CDR2 is SNEGSKA (reference sequence). This CDR3 is 15 amino acids long. Trimming pared 6 bases from V and 5 bases from J, leaving 20 bases between. CDR3 sequence reads: CSAPLGGLGNNEQFF. CDR3 DNA sequence: TGCAGTGCCCCCCTGGGGGGTCTGGGGAACAATGAGCAGTTCTTC.

This clone was found many times. The genes are TRBV20-1 and TRBJ2-7; TRBD2 might be the D (5 bases). The germline CDR1 and CDR2 sequences are DFQATT and SNEGSKA (reference sequence). The CDR3 is 15 residues long. V lost 2 bases, J lost 4 bases, and 18 bases lay in between. In DNA form, the CDR3 reads TGCAGTGCTAGAATGGCCGGGAATCGTAGGTACGAGCAGTACTTC. This gives the protein CSARMAGNRRYEQYF.

This clone was counted ten times or more. This rearrangement joins TRBV30 to TRBJ1-1; TRBD1 agrees at 8 bases. The CDR3 runs 15 residues. V was clipped by 3 bases and J by 4 bases; unmatched bases: 10. Per the germline V gene, CDR1 is GTSNPN and CDR2 is SVGIG (reference sequence). CDR3 region: CAWSPTTGGLTEAFF. As DNA, the CDR3 is TGTGCCTGGAGCCCTACTACAGGGGGGCTCACTGAAGCTTTCTTT.

In its sample, this clone was seen many times. V gene TRBV11-2 combines with J gene TRBJ2-1, with a possible D match to TRBD2 (5 bases). The CDR3 totals 14 residues. Germline CDR1 reads SGHAT; CDR2 reads FQNNGV. V was trimmed by 3 bases and J by 10 bases, leaving 16 bases between them. The CDR3 sequence: CASSLEVEVVEQFF. DNA for the CDR3: TGTGCCAGCAGCTTGGAGGTAGAGGTCGTGGAGCAGTTCTTC.

In its sample, this clone was seen many times. The chain is built from TRBV3-1 and TRBJ2-7, with D unclear. V dropped 5 bases and J dropped 0 bases, with 5 bases sitting between them. CDR1 is LGHDT, CDR2 YNNKEL, per germline (reference sequence). The CDR3 has 12 residues. CDR3 in amino acids: CASSYSSYEQYF. CDR3 nucleotides: TGTGCCAGCAGCTATAGCTCCTACGAGCAGTACTTC.

CDR3: CSAAGTVRSGANVLTF. The CDR3 region has the DNA TGCAGTGCAGCCGGGACAGTCAGGTCTGGGGCCAACGTCCTGACTTTC. The V and J genes are TRBV20-1 and TRBJ2-6, with 7 bases fitting TRBD1. This CDR3 region has 16 residues. Looked up from germline, CDR1 is DFQATT and CDR2 is SNEGSKA (reference sequence). With V trimmed by 6 bases and J by 1 base, 9 bases remained unmatched.

This clone was seen ten or more times. A single base separates this from a much larger clone, so it may be a read error. The genes are TRBV2 and TRBJ2-1; D unresolved. There are 17 residues in the CDR3. Trimming stripped 3 bases from V and 2 bases from J, with 17 bases between. Per germline, CDR1 SNHLY and CDR2 FYNNEI. For the CDR3, the DNA is TGTGCCAGCAGTGACAGAACCGGGCCCGAGCCCTACAATGAGCAGTTCTTC. As protein: CASSDRTGPEPYNEQFF.

The CDR3 spells CASSRRGKLDRGYGYTF. CDR3 DNA: TGTGCCAGCAGCCGCCGGGGTAAATTGGACAGGGGCTATGGCTACACCTTC. J is TRBJ1-2 and V is TRBV6-1; TRBD1 agrees at 9 bases. The CDR3 is 17 residues long. CDR1 and CDR2 (germline): MNHNS, SASEGT. Unmatched junction bases numbered 15, after V lost 6 bases and J lost 4 bases.

This clone was recorded a few times. The chain uses TRBV28 and TRBJ2-7; TRBD2 aligns across 11 bases. CDR1 is MDHEN and CDR2 is SYDVKM in the germline V gene. The CDR3 is made up of 15 amino acids. V lost 3 bases, J lost 3 bases, and 4 bases stayed unmatched. This chain's CDR3 is CASSFTSGSGYEQYF. As DNA, the CDR3 is TGTGCCAGCAGTTTTACTAGCGGGAGTGGCTACGAGCAGTACTTC.

This chain links TRBV6-1 with TRBJ2-2, with D maybe TRBD2 (6 bases). Trimming stripped 3 bases from V and 4 bases from J, with 12 bases between. Germline V gene data show CDR1 as MNHNS and CDR2 as SASEGT. The CDR3 covers 15 residues. The CDR3 DNA follows: TGTGCCAGCAGTGAGGAGGCGGGAAGCACCGGGGAGCTGTTTTTT. It yields the protein CASSEEAGSTGELFF.

This clone was picked up many times. The genes are TRBV7-9 and TRBJ2-1, with a weak D call TRBD1 (6 bases). There are 15 residues in the CDR3. Germline V gene lookup returns CDR1 SEHNR and CDR2 FQNEAQ (reference sequence). The V gene lost 4 bases and the J gene lost 6 bases, with 16 bases spanning the gap. The CDR3 sequence is CASSSGTHRGNEQFF. DNA for the CDR3: TGTGCCAGCAGCTCCGGGACACATAGGGGCAATGAGCAGTTCTTC. The full variable domain, rest sourced from reference TRBV7-9 and TRBJ2-1, is DTGVSQNPRHKITKRGQNVTFRCDPISEHNRLYWYRQTLGQGPEFLTYFQNEAQLEKSRLLSDRFSAERPKGSFSTLEIQRTEQGDSAMYLCASSSGTHRGNEQFFGPGTRLTVL.

The sample holds a few counts of this clone. With a much larger clone just one base away, this may be a read error. This chain links TRBV18 with TRBJ1-1; no firm D call. This CDR3 is built from 13 residues. Germline CDR1 KGHSH, CDR2 LQKENI. The V end lost 0 bases, the J end lost 4 bases, and 6 bases lay between the germline ends. CDR3 nucleotides: TGTGCCAGCTCACCACCTCCAAGCACTGAAGCTTTCTTT. Its translation: CASSPPPSTEAFF.

This clone was picked up many times. V gene TRBV2 combines with J gene TRBJ2-3; perhaps TRBD2 as D (5 bases). The CDR3 is made up of 14 amino acids. Trimming took off 6 bases at V and 1 base at J, with 11 bases between the two ends. Per germline, CDR1 SNHLY and CDR2 FYNNEI. The CDR3 region has the DNA TGTGCCAGCAGAGCCAGGACTGGCACAGATACGCAGTATTTT. It codes for CASRARTGTDTQYF.

This clone was seen at least ten times. CDR3 coding DNA: TGTGCCAGCAGTCCTGGGACAGGCCGGTATTTT. Protein product: CASSPGTGRYF. The chain uses TRBV6-1 and TRBJ1-3; 8 nucleotides align to TRBD1. V lost 5 bases to trimming and J lost 16 bases; unmatched junction nucleotides: 7. This CDR3 is 11 amino acids long. The germline gives CDR1 MNHNS, CDR2 SASEGT.

This clone was seen more than once but under ten times. The chain joins TRBV27 to TRBJ2-7; unclear D gene. The CDR3 contains 14 residues. Germline V gene data show CDR1 as MNHEY and CDR2 as SMNVEV (reference sequence). V lost 4 bases to trimming and J lost 4 bases, with 14 bases between them. CDR3 loop: CASSSTSPLYEQYF. In DNA form, the CDR3 reads TGTGCCAGCAGTTCGACCAGCCCCCTTTACGAGCAGTACTTC.

This clone was seen at least ten times. This chain connects TRBV30 to TRBJ1-1, with a weak D call TRBD1 (5 bases). This CDR3 comprises 14 residues. Germline V gives CDR1 GTSNPN, CDR2 SVGIG (reference sequence). The V end was cut by 1 base, the J end by 6 bases, with 15 bases between. CDR3 amino acids: CAWSEGRGGSEAFF. The DNA for the CDR3 is TGTGCCTGGAGTGAGGGGCGCGGCGGGTCTGAAGCTTTCTTT. The full variable domain, its missing parts supplied by reference TRBV30 and TRBJ1-1, is SQTIHQWPATLVQPVGSPLSLECTVEGTSNPNLYWYRQAAGRGLQLLFYSVGIGQISSEVPQNLSASRPQDRQFILSSKKLLLSDSGFYLCAWSEGRGGSEAFFGQGTRLTVV.

This clone was seen repeatedly, ten times or more. This sequence joins TRBV6-1 and TRBJ2-7, with 7 bases lining up with TRBD2. V was clipped by 5 bases and J by 7 bases; unmatched bases: 8. CDR3 size: 13 residues. Germline loops: CDR1 MNHNS, CDR2 SASEGT. The CDR3: CASSWEGRVEQYF. CDR3 coding DNA: TGTGCCAGCAGTTGGGAGGGCCGGGTTGAGCAGTACTTC.

This clone was recorded many times. This chain connects TRBV20-1 to TRBJ2-1; no firm D call. CDR1 is DFQATT and CDR2 is SNEGSKA in the germline V gene (reference sequence). The CDR3 covers 10 residues. V was clipped by 6 bases and J by 7 bases, with 7 bases between them. The CDR3 region has the DNA TGCAGTGCCCTTCGAAATGAGCAGTTCTTC. Its protein product is CSALRNEQFF.

Many counts were recorded for this clone. The rearrangement uses TRBV9 and TRBJ1-2; no reliable D call. V was clipped by 6 bases and J by 7 bases, with 16 bases between them. The CDR3 sequence is 13 residues long. Germline CDR1 and CDR2: SGDLS and YYNGEE. The CDR3 sequence: CASNNGNRGGYTF. The CDR3 DNA reads TGTGCCAGCAATAACGGGAACCGGGGTGGCTACACCTTC.

This clone was picked up many times. The rearrangement uses TRBV3-1 and TRBJ2-1; a weak D match, TRBD2 (6 bases). CDR1 and CDR2 (germline): LGHDT, YNNKEL (reference sequence). CDR3 length: 15 residues. With 4 bases removed from V and 5 bases from J, the gap between germline ends came to 15 bases. The CDR3 loop reads CASSRLGTGNNEQFF. DNA for the CDR3: TGTGCCAGCAGCCGATTGGGGACTGGAAACAATGAGCAGTTCTTC.

A few counts support this clone. This may stem from a read error, because a much larger clone lies one nucleotide away. The gene calls are TRBV6-4 and TRBJ2-2; D is unresolved. Germline V gives CDR1 MRHNA, CDR2 SNTAGT. The CDR3 totals 13 residues. The CDR3 DNA reads TGTGCCGGCAGTATGATATCCACCGGGGAGCTGTTTTTT. It translates to CAGSMISTGELFF.

This clone has at least ten counts. CDR3 sequence (DNA): TGTGCCAGCAGCTTGGACCCTAGCGGGAGAGGGGAGCAGTTCTTC. This codes for CASSLDPSGRGEQFF. The chain uses TRBV5-6 and TRBJ2-1, with 10 bases that match TRBD2. Germline assignment: CDR1 SGHDT and CDR2 YYEEEE. This CDR3 has 15 residues. Trimming took 0 bases from V and 10 from J; bases not matched to a gene: 7.

This clone has ten or more counts. The chain is built from TRBV7-6 and TRBJ2-1; a possible D gene is TRBD2 (7 bases). The length of the CDR3 is 14 residues. Trimming removed 5 bases at V and 4 bases at J, with 12 bases between. Germline V gives CDR1 SGHVS, CDR2 FNYEAQ. In DNA form, the CDR3 reads TGTGCCAGCAGCAGGGGGGGTCGGTACAATGAGCAGTTCTTC. Protein product: CASSRGGRYNEQFF.